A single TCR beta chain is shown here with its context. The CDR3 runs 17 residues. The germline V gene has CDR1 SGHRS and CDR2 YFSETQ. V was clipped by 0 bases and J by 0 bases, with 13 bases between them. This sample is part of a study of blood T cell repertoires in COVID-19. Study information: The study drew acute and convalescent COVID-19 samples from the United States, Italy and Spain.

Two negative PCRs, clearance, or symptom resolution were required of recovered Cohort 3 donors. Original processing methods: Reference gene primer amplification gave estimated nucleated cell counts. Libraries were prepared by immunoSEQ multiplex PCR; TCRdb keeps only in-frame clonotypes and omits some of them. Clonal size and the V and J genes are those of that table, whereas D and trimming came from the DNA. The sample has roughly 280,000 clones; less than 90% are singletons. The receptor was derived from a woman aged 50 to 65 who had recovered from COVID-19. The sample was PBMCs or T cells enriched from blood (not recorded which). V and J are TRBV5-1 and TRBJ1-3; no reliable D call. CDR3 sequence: CASSLALATSSGNTIYF. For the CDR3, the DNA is TGCGCCAGCAGCTTGGCCTTAGCAACGAGCTCTGGAAACACCATATATTTT.